Listed below are T cell receptor beta chains from one sample, sequenced in a study of cytomegalovirus exposure and HLA in healthy donors. The method was immunoSEQ multiplex PCR; TCRdb's version includes in-frame clones alone and lacks a portion of them. The data show tens of thousands of clones, with about two thirds seen just once and around 8.4% held by the top ten. The sample comprised PBMCs. These receptor sequences come from a man aged 60-69 years in good health and CMV-seronegative. CDR3s include the opening cysteine and the closing phenylalanine or tryptophan. A D gene is named only where the DNA matches it firmly. Size is omitted from some rows. Given values are once, few, many or a class for expanded clones.

.	TRBJ2-4	TRBD1	TRBV2	17	CASRTTGQGTAKNIQYF	TGTGCCAGCCGTACGACCGGACAGGGGACGGCCAAAAACATTCAGTACTTC
.	TRBJ2-1	TRBD2	TRBV28	17	CASSFPQSGISYNEQFF	TGTGCCAGCAGTTTCCCCCAAAGCGGGATCTCCTACAATGAGCAGTTCTTC
.	TRBJ2-2	.	TRBV4-1	15	CASSQLLDDTGELFF	TGCGCCAGCAGCCAGTTACTAGATGACACCGGGGAGCTGTTTTTT
.	TRBJ2-7	.	TRBV6-5	14	CASSYGDIYYEQYF	TGTGCCAGCAGTTACGGGGACATTTACTACGAGCAGTACTTC
few	TRBJ2-5	.	TRBV7-8	15	CASSSTVSSQETQYF	TGTGCCAGCAGCTCGACAGTATCCTCCCAAGAGACCCAGTACTTC
few	TRBJ2-5	TRBD1	TRBV27	17	CASSLGTGYGNQETQYF	TGTGCCAGCAGTTTGGGGACAGGGTACGGTAACCAAGAGACCCAGTACTTC
.	TRBJ2-1	TRBD2	TRBV9	18	CASSPKPPGLAGYNEQFF	TGTGCCAGCAGCCCCAAGCCTCCGGGACTAGCGGGCTACAATGAGCAGTTCTTC
.	TRBJ2-2	TRBD2	TRBV19	15	CASSISSGPSAELFF	TGTGCCAGTAGTATCTCTAGCGGACCCTCCGCGGAGCTGTTTTTT
once	TRBJ2-3	TRBD2	TRBV7-2	15	CASSRGVIGTDTQYF	TGTGCCAGCAGCCGGGGGGTAATAGGAACAGATACGCAGTATTTT
.	TRBJ2-5	.	TRBV10-1	14	CASSESGAGVTQYF	TGCGCCAGCAGTGAGTCGGGAGCAGGGGTGACCCAGTACTTC
.	TRBJ2-3	TRBD2	TRBV6-1	15	CASSELAGATDTQYF	TGTGCCAGCAGTGAACTAGCGGGAGCCACAGATACGCAGTATTTT
.	TRBJ1-5	.	TRBV7-2	14	CASSLQRDNQPQHF	TGTGCCAGCAGCCTCCAACGCGACAATCAGCCCCAGCATTTT
few	TRBJ2-3	TRBD1	TRBV29-1	14	CSLLRDRLTDTQYF	TGCAGCCTCCTCCGGGACAGGCTCACAGATACGCAGTATTTT
.	TRBJ2-1	TRBD2	TRBV6-1	18	CASSARGGRATRHGEQFF	TGTGCCAGCAGTGCCCGGGGCGGGAGGGCCACCCGGCACGGAGAGCAGTTCTTC
few	TRBJ2-3	TRBD2	TRBV7-2	15	CASSLLAGLTDTQYF	TGTGCCAGCAGCTTACTAGCGGGATTGACAGATACGCAGTATTTT
.	TRBJ2-1	TRBD2	TRBV29-1	16	CSVVGLVGSSYNEQFF	TGCAGCGTTGTGGGACTAGTGGGGAGCTCCTACAATGAGCAGTTCTTC
.	TRBJ1-1	.	TRBV29-1	10	CSVLRGEAFF	TGCAGCGTTTTGAGAGGGGAAGCTTTCTTT
.	TRBJ1-4	.	TRBV9	16	CASSALTDATNEKLFF	TGTGCCAGCAGCGCGCTGACAGATGCAACTAATGAAAAACTGTTTTTT
.	TRBJ1-4	.	TRBV7-9	14	CASSPGYTNEKLFF	TGTGCCAGCAGCCCCGGGTATACTAATGAAAAACTGTTTTTT
once	TRBJ2-1	TRBD2	TRBV5-1	15	CASSASGTSGYEQFF	TGCGCCAGCAGCGCCTCCGGGACTAGCGGGTACGAGCAGTTCTTC
.	TRBJ1-1	.	TRBV6-5	15	CASSYSISMNTEAFF	TGTGCCAGCAGTTACTCGATAAGCATGAACACTGAAGCTTTCTTT
.	TRBJ1-1	.	TRBV4-1	14	CASSRFLPGTEAFF	TGCGCCAGCAGCCGATTCCTCCCAGGGACTGAAGCTTTCTTT
.	TRBJ1-2	TRBD1	TRBV30	12	CAWIGTGGGYTF	TGTGCCTGGATCGGGACAGGGGGCGGCTACACCTTC
.	TRBJ2-3	.	TRBV18	14	CASSQGAITDTQYF	TGTGCCAGCTCACAGGGAGCGATTACAGATACGCAGTATTTT
.	TRBJ2-5	TRBD1	TRBV6-1	15	CASSGTGGRQETQYF	TGTGCCAGCAGTGGGACAGGGGGAAGGCAAGAGACCCAGTACTTC
once	TRBJ1-3	.	TRBV4-3	15	CASSQDPLAGYTIYF	TGCGCCAGCAGCCAAGATCCCCTGGCAGGGTACACCATATATTTT
.	TRBJ1-2	TRBD1	TRBV2	14	CASSTALTGVGYTF	TGTGCCAGCAGTACCGCCCTTACAGGGGTCGGCTACACCTTC
.	TRBJ2-5	TRBD1	TRBV2	14	CASGQGVGSETQYF	TGTGCCAGCGGACAGGGGGTCGGATCGGAGACCCAGTACTTC
.	TRBJ2-3	.	TRBV4-3	15	CASSQSGPLRDTQYF	TGCGCCAGCAGCCAATCAGGGCCCCTAAGGGATACGCAGTATTTT
few	TRBJ1-1	.	TRBV6-6	13	CASSPQGNTEAFF	TGTGCCAGCAGCCCCCAGGGGAACACTGAAGCTTTCTTT
.	TRBJ2-1	TRBD2	TRBV5-1	22	CASSLLPRASGGEHLEQYEQFF	TGCGCCAGCAGCTTGCTCCCCCGTGCTAGCGGGGGGGAACATTTGGAACAGTATGAGCAGTTCTTC
.	TRBJ1-2	TRBD1	TRBV4-1	15	CASSQARGRIYGYTF	TGCGCCAGCAGCCAAGCCAGGGGGCGCATCTATGGCTACACCTTC
.	TRBJ2-2	.	TRBV5-1	17	CASSPGLETGNTGELFF	TGCGCCAGCAGCCCGGGGCTTGAGACAGGGAACACCGGGGAGCTGTTTTTT
.	TRBJ2-5	TRBD1	TRBV6-1	14	CASSVTGIQETQYF	TGTGCCAGCAGTGTGACAGGGATCCAAGAGACCCAGTACTTC
.	TRBJ1-5	.	TRBV7-4	16	CASPTGTPYRAQAQHF	TGTGCCAGCCCCACCGGGACACCTTATCGAGCCCAGGCCCAGCATTTT
.	TRBJ2-5	TRBD2	TRBV7-2	17	CASSLLPSGGSGETQYF	TGTGCCAGCAGCTTACTGCCTAGCGGGGGTAGCGGGGAGACCCAGTACTTC
.	TRBJ2-1	TRBD2	TRBV6-1	14	CASSLAGVNNEQFF	TGTGCCAGCAGTTTAGCGGGAGTAAACAATGAGCAGTTCTTC
few	TRBJ2-7	.	TRBV5-1	13	CASSFREVDEQYF	TGCGCCAGCAGCTTCAGGGAGGTTGACGAGCAGTACTTC
.	TRBJ2-1	.	TRBV2	14	CASSNQGSYNEQFF	TGTGCCAGCAGTAATCAGGGCTCCTACAATGAGCAGTTCTTC
.	TRBJ1-4	.	TRBV5-3	18	CARSFSGTQDATNEKLFF	TGTGCCAGAAGCTTCTCCGGGACACAGGATGCAACTAATGAAAAACTGTTTTTT
few	TRBJ2-6	.	TRBV6-5	14	CASSRMSGANVLTF	TGTGCCAGCAGCCGTATGTCTGGGGCCAACGTCCTGACTTTC
.	TRBJ2-7	TRBD2	TRBV7-2	14	CASSLGGGSTEQYF	TGTGCCAGCAGCTTAGGCGGGGGGTCTACGGAGCAGTACTTC
.	TRBJ2-3	.	TRBV9	14	CASSVDGFTDTQYF	TGTGCCAGCAGCGTAGATGGCTTTACAGATACGCAGTATTTT
.	TRBJ2-7	.	TRBV15	14	CATSRGSGDNEQYF	TGTGCCACCAGCAGAGGGTCTGGGGACAACGAGCAGTACTTC
once	TRBJ1-6	TRBD1	TRBV12-5	15	CASGSRQGVGSPLHF	TGTGCTAGTGGTTCTCGACAGGGGGTCGGTTCACCCCTCCACTTT
few	TRBJ2-1	.	TRBV9	16	CASSLSTSSLFNEQFF	TGTGCCAGCAGCTTAAGTACTAGCAGCCTATTCAATGAGCAGTTCTTC
.	TRBJ2-7	.	TRBV15	15	CATSTRDTLAGEQYF	TGTGCCACCAGCACCCGGGACACTTTGGCGGGCGAGCAGTACTTC
once	TRBJ1-1	TRBD1	TRBV5-4	14	CASSLVSGGVEAFF	TGTGCCAGCAGCTTGGTTTCAGGGGGCGTGGAAGCTTTCTTT
.	TRBJ1-5	.	TRBV19	15	CASSIMGGSNQPQHF	TGTGCCAGTAGTATTATGGGGGGAAGCAATCAGCCCCAGCATTTT
.	TRBJ2-5	TRBD1	TRBV9	14	CASSVGGGGETQYF	TGTGCCAGCAGCGTAGGAGGGGGCGGAGAGACCCAGTACTTC
.	TRBJ2-3	.	TRBV25-1	14	CASSDLQYTDTQYF	TGTGCCAGCAGTGACCTCCAATACACGGATACGCAGTATTTT
.	TRBJ1-2	.	TRBV7-2	12	CASSLVNYGYTF	TGTGCCAGCAGCTTAGTAAACTATGGCTACACCTTC
.	TRBJ1-5	TRBD1	TRBV30	15	CAWSATTGGSQPQHF	TGTGCCTGGAGTGCAACGACAGGGGGCAGTCAGCCCCAGCATTTT
.	TRBJ2-2	TRBD2	TRBV9	16	CASSVGTSGGTGELFF	TGTGCCAGCAGCGTCGGGACTAGCGGGGGGACCGGGGAGCTGTTTTTT
many	TRBJ2-1	.	TRBV6-1	15	CASSEADSSYNEQFF	TGTGCCAGCAGTGAAGCGGACAGCTCCTACAATGAGCAGTTCTTC
few	TRBJ1-1	.	TRBV18	14	CASSPRIREDEAFF	TGTGCCAGCTCACCGCGGATCAGGGAAGATGAAGCTTTCTTT
once	TRBJ2-6	.	TRBV2	17	CASSATAIFSGANVLTF	TGTGCCAGCAGTGCGACAGCTATCTTCTCTGGGGCCAACGTCCTGACTTTC
.	TRBJ1-4	.	TRBV7-8	16	CASSLLIGRTNEKLFF	TGTGCCAGCAGCTTACTAATAGGGAGGACTAATGAAAAACTGTTTTTT
once	TRBJ2-2	TRBD1	TRBV7-8	17	CASSLIRIKGAAGELFF	TGTGCCAGCAGCTTAATAAGGATAAAGGGGGCGGCCGGGGAGCTGTTTTTT